These 10 T cell receptor beta chains originate from one sample sequenced in a study of blood T cell repertoires in COVID-19. TCRdb keeps only in-frame clones here, not all; method: immunoSEQ multiplex PCR. The top ten clones hold less than 4% of a sample with about 14,000 clones, roughly 90% of them seen once. The sample was peripheral blood. The source is a human donor in a cohort sampled during active COVID-19.

The rearrangement joins TRBV6-1 to TRBJ2-3, with a possible D match to TRBD1 (6 bases). Germline V gene lookup returns CDR1 MNHNS and CDR2 SASEGT. V lost 3 bases and J 6 bases, leaving 13 bases between the germline ends. CDR3 length equals 14 residues. CDR3 DNA: TGTGCCAGCAGTGAGGTGGGGGCAGGCGATACGCAGTATTTT. Translation: CASSEVGAGDTQYF.

This chain links TRBV5-6 with TRBJ2-7, with D perhaps TRBD2 (6 bases). The CDR3 covers 13 residues. CDR1 and CDR2 (germline): SGHDT, YYEEEE. Trimming shortened V by 0 bases and J by 6 bases, and 10 bases separated the two germline ends. This CDR3 is CASSLAAGIEQYF. The CDR3, as DNA: TGTGCCAGCAGCTTGGCCGCGGGGATCGAGCAGTACTTC.

The chain employs TRBV27 and TRBJ1-2; 8 bases align to TRBD1. Germline values: CDR1 MNHEY, CDR2 SMNVEV (reference sequence). The ends lost 8 bases at V and 5 bases at J; junction bases unmatched: 7. The CDR3 has 13 amino acids. In nucleotides, the CDR3 is TGTGCCAGCGGGGGGACAGGCAGATATGGCTACACCTTC. Protein: CASGGTGRYGYTF.

The J gene is TRBJ2-2, the V gene TRBV18; D is possibly TRBD1 (5 bases). V was cut by 3 bases and J by 5 bases, with 13 bases left in between. This CDR3 contains 15 residues. The V gene's germline CDR1 is KGHSH and CDR2 LQKENI. The CDR3 sequence is CASSPSRVGTGELFF. The CDR3 DNA reads TGTGCCAGCTCACCGTCCAGGGTCGGTACCGGGGAGCTGTTTTTT.

The CDR3 reads CASSLGGQGARYEQFF. CDR3 DNA: TGTGCCAGCAGCTTGGGGGGACAGGGGGCGCGGTATGAGCAGTTCTTC. The V and J genes are TRBV5-5 and TRBJ2-1, with 12 bases aligning to TRBD1. The J segment lost 8 bases and the V segment lost 0 bases, leaving 6 bases of the junction unmatched. The CDR3 sequence is 16 residues long. The germline CDR1 and CDR2 sequences are SGHKS and YYEKEE (reference sequence).

The chain links TRBV1 to TRBJ1-5; the D call of TRBD1 is as the table states it, not checked on the DNA. TRBV1 is listed as a pseudogene. The length of the CDR3 is 15 residues. CDR3 sequence reads: CTSSSPQECNQPQHF. The CDR3 DNA reads TGCACCAGCAGCAGCCCACAGGAATGCAATCAGCCCCAGCATTTT.

For this clone: Its ends do not fully match the called genes, so a read error is possible. The V and J genes are TRBV3-1 (or the pseudogene TRBV3-2) and TRBJ2-7; D possibly matches TRBD1 or TRBD2 (6 bases each). The CDR3 extends over 12 amino acids. Germline values: CDR1 LGHDT, CDR2 YNNKEL (reference sequence). The CDR3 region has the DNA TGTGCCAGCAGCAAAGAGGGGGGTGAGCAGTACTTC. Its protein product is CASSKEGGEQYF.

The rearrangement links TRBV29-1 to TRBJ2-7, with a possible D match to TRBD2 (5 bases). The ends were cut back, 7 bases at V and 3 bases at J, with 13 bases in the middle. CDR1 SQVTM and CDR2 ANQGSEA come from the germline V gene. The CDR3 runs 12 residues. In DNA, the CDR3 is TGCAGCGCAAGACACGGAGGCTACGAGCAGTACTTC. It specifies CSARHGGYEQYF.

The chain uses TRBV30 and TRBJ2-5, with no clear D. V was clipped by 5 bases and J by 1 base, with 8 bases between them. The CDR3 has 12 residues. Germline-derived CDR1 and CDR2 are GTSNPN and SVGIG (reference sequence). This chain's CDR3 is CAWGASQETQYF. For the CDR3, the DNA is TGTGCCTGGGGTGCGTCCCAAGAGACCCAGTACTTC.

J is TRBJ1-5 and V is TRBV19; 9 nucleotides line up with TRBD1. Germline CDR1 reads LNHDA; CDR2 reads SQIVND (reference sequence). This CDR3 is 15 amino acids long. V shed 6 bases and J 4 bases; nucleotides not matched to a gene: 7. The CDR3 sequence is CASSNPGTGNQPQHF. Here the CDR3 DNA reads TGTGCCAGTAGCAACCCGGGGACAGGGAATCAGCCCCAGCATTTT.